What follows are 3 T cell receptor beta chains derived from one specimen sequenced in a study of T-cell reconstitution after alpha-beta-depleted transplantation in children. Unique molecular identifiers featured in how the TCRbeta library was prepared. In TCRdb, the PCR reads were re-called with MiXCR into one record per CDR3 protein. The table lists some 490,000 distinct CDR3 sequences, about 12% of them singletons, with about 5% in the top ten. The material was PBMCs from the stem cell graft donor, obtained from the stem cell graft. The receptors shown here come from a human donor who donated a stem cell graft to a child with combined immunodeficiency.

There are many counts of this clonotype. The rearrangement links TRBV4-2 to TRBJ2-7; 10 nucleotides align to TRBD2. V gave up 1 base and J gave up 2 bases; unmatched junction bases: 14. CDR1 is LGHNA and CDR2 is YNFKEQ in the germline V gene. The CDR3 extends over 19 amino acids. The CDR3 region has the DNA TGTGCCAGCAGCCAAGCGCCACCACTCCCGGGACTAGCGACCTACGAGCAGTACTTC. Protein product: CASSQAPPLPGLATYEQYF.

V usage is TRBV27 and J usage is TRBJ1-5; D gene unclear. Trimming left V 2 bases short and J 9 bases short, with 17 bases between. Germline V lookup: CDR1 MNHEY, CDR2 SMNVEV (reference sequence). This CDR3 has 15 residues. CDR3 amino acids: CASSLDSFPMRPQHF. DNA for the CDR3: TGTGCCAGCAGTTTAGACTCCTTCCCCATGAGGCCCCAGCATTTT.

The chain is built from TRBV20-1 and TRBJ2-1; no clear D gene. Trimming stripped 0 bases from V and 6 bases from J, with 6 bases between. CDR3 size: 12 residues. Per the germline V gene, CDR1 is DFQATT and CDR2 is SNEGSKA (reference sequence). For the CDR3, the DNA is TGCAGTGCTAGAGACGACTCCAATGAGCAGTTCTTC. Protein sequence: CSARDDSNEQFF.